A selection of T cell receptor beta chains follows, all from one sample in a study of shared T cell receptors in the human thymus. Sequencing used immunoSEQ multiplex PCR; TCRdb keeps in-frame clones, though not all of them. This table holds under 450,000 clones, just under 95% found once. Specimen: thymocytes. The receptors were sampled from a human donor. Both conserved end residues are part of each CDR3. Each record gives: V gene, clone size, CDR3 protein. Part of the rows lack a size; the others show once, few, many or a class for expanded clones.

TRBV30 - CAWASDWRITDTQYF
TRBV9 few CASSVTNNTEAFF
TRBV4-1 - CASSQEGRCGDIQYF
TRBV7-8 once CASTPWGPNTGELFF
TRBV13 - CASSSHTSGSDNEQFF
TRBV7-9 once CASSPEAFF
TRBV27 once CASSSPVVNEQFF
TRBV27 few CASRRVDRRAHTEAFF
TRBV6-4 - CASSEREGSYNEQFF
TRBV14 - CASSQDGSERTSSYEQYF
TRBV5-4 - CASSRDRDRDLVYGYTF
TRBV18 - CASSPNRGLPLNTEAFF
TRBV2 - CASMGADYNEQFF
TRBV6-1 - CASSDGRRGRRETQYF
TRBV18 once CASSPAAPGNTIYF
TRBV2 few CASSEAGVDQPQHF
TRBV27 - CASRGTMYNEQFF